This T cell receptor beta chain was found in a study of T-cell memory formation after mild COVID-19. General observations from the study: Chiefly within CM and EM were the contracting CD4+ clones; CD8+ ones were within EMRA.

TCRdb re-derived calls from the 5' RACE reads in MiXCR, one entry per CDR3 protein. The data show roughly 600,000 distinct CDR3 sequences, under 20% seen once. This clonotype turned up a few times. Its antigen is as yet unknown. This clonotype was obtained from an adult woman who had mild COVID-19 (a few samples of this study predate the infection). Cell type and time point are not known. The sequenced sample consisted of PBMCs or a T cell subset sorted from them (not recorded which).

CDR3 protein: CASSPLTGRGADTQYF. CDR3 nucleotides: TGTGCCAGCAGCCCGCTTACGGGCAGGGGAGCGGATACGCAGTATTTT. The chain joins TRBV3-1 to TRBJ2-3; D might be TRBD1 (6 bases). This CDR3 contains 16 residues. V shed 4 bases and J shed 6 bases, with 20 bases lying between them. Germline values: CDR1 LGHDT, CDR2 YNNKEL (reference sequence).